What follows are 16 T cell receptor beta chains derived from one specimen sequenced in a study of cytomegalovirus exposure and HLA in healthy donors. Amplification used 60 Vbeta primers and 13 Jbeta primers. Clones were read by immunoSEQ multiplex PCR, and TCRdb kept only the in-frame ones, dropping some. The sample lists 150,000 to 200,000 clones, 84% occurring once. Source material: PBMCs. These receptors were collected from a man aged 18-30 years in good health and CMV-seronegative.

J is TRBJ2-5 and V is TRBV9; 11 bases agree with TRBD2. With the DNA end fitting TRBJ2-7 better, the J assignment may be wrong. The length of the CDR3 is 13 residues. Germline CDR1 and CDR2: SGDLS and YYNGEE. CDR3 coding DNA: TGTGCCAGCAGCATAACTAGCGGGGGCGAGCAGTACTTC. It codes for CASSITSGGEQYF.

The chain uses TRBV7-9 and TRBJ1-6; D unresolved. The germline V gene has CDR1 SEHNR and CDR2 FQNEAQ (reference sequence). The CDR3 runs 13 residues. Trimming shortened V by 2 bases and J by 8 bases, and 7 bases separated the two germline ends. CDR3 protein: CASSLPADSPLHF. The CDR3 DNA sequence: TGTGCCAGCAGCTTACCGGCGGATTCACCCCTCCACTTT. Variable domain in full (rest from reference TRBV7-9 and TRBJ1-6): DTGVSQNPRHKITKRGQNVTFRCDPISEHNRLYWYRQTLGQGPEFLTYFQNEAQLEKSRLLSDRFSAERPKGSFSTLEIQRTEQGDSAMYLCASSLPADSPLHFGNGTRLTVT.

The CDR3 sequence is CASSQQGQYTLDTQYF. The CDR3 DNA follows: TGTGCCAGCAGCCAACAGGGACAGTATACTCTTGATACGCAGTATTTT. The chain has TRBV11-3 and TRBJ2-3; 7 bases are a match to TRBD1. Per the germline V gene, CDR1 is SGHNT and CDR2 is YENEEA. The CDR3 extends over 16 amino acids. Losses at the gene ends were 5 bases for V and 6 bases for J; bases not matched to a gene: 14.

The rearrangement joins TRBV7-8 to TRBJ1-4, with TRBD1 matching 7 bases. V was pared by 3 bases and J by 6 bases, with 13 bases of the junction left unmatched. Germline V gives CDR1 SGHVS, CDR2 FQNEAQ. The CDR3 covers 17 residues. The CDR3 here is CASSLDPSGTAYEKLFF. The CDR3 nucleotides are TGTGCCAGCAGCTTGGACCCCTCCGGGACAGCATATGAAAAACTGTTTTTT.

V and J are TRBV19 and TRBJ1-1, with TRBD1 matching 7 bases. This CDR3 spans 16 amino acids. Trimming took 1 base from V and 7 from J; bases not matched to a gene: 12. Germline V lookup: CDR1 LNHDA, CDR2 SQIVND (reference sequence). CDR3 nucleotides: TGTGCCAGTAGTATAGCTCCGGGACAGCAAACGCTTGAAGCTTTCTTT. Translated: CASSIAPGQQTLEAFF.

The chain uses TRBV7-2 and TRBJ2-7; TRBD1 is a possible D gene (5 bases). V lost 1 base and J lost 0, with 10 bases in between. CDR1 and CDR2 (germline): SGHTA, FQGNSA. This CDR3 has 15 amino acids. The chain's CDR3 is CASSLVQGDSYEQYF. The CDR3 coding sequence is TGTGCCAGCAGCTTAGTTCAGGGCGACTCCTACGAGCAGTACTTC.

The chain employs TRBV19 and TRBJ2-7, with unresolved D. Germline-derived CDR1 and CDR2 are LNHDA and SQIVND (reference sequence). Deletions cut 6 bases from V and 0 bases from J, with 9 bases between. The length of the CDR3 is 13 residues. The CDR3 DNA follows: TGTGCCAGTAGATTGGCAAGCTCCTACGAGCAGTACTTC. It is translated as CASRLASSYEQYF.

The chain carries TRBV21-1 and TRBJ1-4; the D call in the table, TRBD1, was not verified against the DNA. TRBV21-1 is deemed a pseudogene. CDR3 size: 11 residues. The CDR3 loop is CASVRGEKLFF. For the CDR3, the DNA is TGTGCCAGTGTTAGGGGTGAAAAACTGTTTTTT.

The chain links TRBV7-9 to TRBJ1-5; D perhaps matches TRBD1 (6 bases). The length of the CDR3 is 12 residues. Germline V gene lookup returns CDR1 SEHNR and CDR2 FQNEAQ (reference sequence). The V end was cut by 4 bases, the J end by 9 bases, with 10 bases between. The CDR3 bases are TGTGCCAGCAGCTACCGGGGGGCGCCCCAGCATTTT. It codes for CASSYRGAPQHF. The full variable domain, rest sourced from reference TRBV7-9 and TRBJ1-5, is DTGVSQNPRHKITKRGQNVTFRCDPISEHNRLYWYRQTLGQGPEFLTYFQNEAQLEKSRLLSDRFSAERPKGSFSTLEIQRTEQGDSAMYLCASSYRGAPQHFGDGTRLSIL.

About this clone itself: The same CDR3 is also encoded by other DNA sequences in this sample. The genes are TRBV10-3 and TRBJ1-1; TRBD1 aligns across 7 bases. Germline trimming cut 6 bases from V and 1 base from J; bases unmatched to any gene: 8. The CDR3 is made up of 15 amino acids. Per the germline V gene, CDR1 is ENHRY and CDR2 is SYGVKD. CDR3 DNA: TGTGCCATCAGGGCGCAGACAGGGCGGAACACTGAAGCTTTCTTT. Translated, it gives CAIRAQTGRNTEAFF.

The J gene is TRBJ2-7, the V gene TRBV5-1; D gene uncertain. In germline, CDR1 is SGHRS, CDR2 YFSETQ. V gave up 0 bases and J gave up 3 bases, with 16 bases separating them. CDR3 length equals 16 residues. The CDR3 DNA follows: TGCGCCAGCAGCTTGGGAAGAGGCATGGAAAACTACGAGCAGTACTTC. Translating it yields CASSLGRGMENYEQYF.

The V gene is TRBV7-3, the J gene TRBJ2-2; D remains unclear. The CDR3 runs to 12 residues. CDR1 SGHTA and CDR2 FQGTGA come from the germline V gene. With 4 bases removed from V and 7 bases from J, the gap between germline ends came to 7 bases. The CDR3 nucleotides read TGTGCCAGCAGCTCGTCGGTCGGGGAGCTGTTTTTT. Translated, it gives CASSSSVGELFF.

V usage is TRBV6-5 and J usage is TRBJ1-5; maybe TRBD1 (5 bases). CDR1 MNHEY and CDR2 SVGAGI come from the germline V gene. There are 14 residues in the CDR3. V was pared by 4 bases and J by 5 bases, with 12 bases between. Here the CDR3 DNA reads TGTGCCAGCAGTTGGGGCAGGGAATATCAGCCCCAGCATTTT. It encodes CASSWGREYQPQHF.

The chain is built from TRBV4-1 and TRBJ1-2; 7 bases match TRBD1. CDR3 length: 17 amino acids. With V trimmed by 4 bases and J by 2 bases, 13 bases remained unmatched. CDR1 is MGHRA and CDR2 is YSYEKL in the germline V gene. CDR3 protein: CASSLRQGESGNYGYTF. The CDR3 DNA reads TGCGCCAGCAGCCTCAGACAGGGAGAGTCAGGCAACTATGGCTACACCTTC.

The J gene is TRBJ2-1, the V gene TRBV7-9, with 7 bases matching TRBD2. The CDR3 is 15 amino acids. V shed 5 bases, J shed 4 bases, and the junction held 8 bases outside the gene matches. The germline gives CDR1 SEHNR, CDR2 FQNEAQ (reference sequence). CDR3 nucleotides: TGTGCCAGCAGCGGACCCCCGGGGGGTTACAATGAGCAGTTCTTC. It specifies CASSGPPGGYNEQFF.

This clone was seen more than once but under ten times. The chain combines TRBV5-1 with TRBJ2-1; 10 bases fit TRBD2. V was pared by 1 base and J by 6 bases, with 1 base of the junction left unmatched. The CDR3 extends over 14 amino acids. Germline CDR1 SGHRS, CDR2 YFSETQ. DNA for the CDR3: TGCGCCAGCAGCTTGACTAGCGGGACCAATGAGCAGTTCTTC. Translating it yields CASSLTSGTNEQFF.